One and the same sample provided the 32 T cell receptor beta chains below, sequenced in a study of Graves' ophthalmopathy and Graves' hyperthyroidism. Researchers took RNA transcripts and amplified TCR beta CDR3 regions from them. The authors performed first-round RT-PCR with HTBI primers and then a second-round multiplex PCR. Each CDR3 protein gets one entry after TCRdb re-called the multiplex PCR reads with MiXCR. The repertoire consists of 740,000 or so distinct CDR3 sequences, with roughly 40% occurring once and the leading ten covering 44%. The sequenced sample consisted of peripheral blood. The receptors here all came from an adult man with Graves' ophthalmopathy.

The chain joins TRBV11-2 to TRBJ2-7; D unclear. The CDR3 covers 14 residues. V lost 4 bases and J 0 bases, leaving 10 bases between the germline ends. Germline assignment: CDR1 SGHAT and CDR2 FQNNGV. This chain's CDR3 is CASSSFLGSYEQYF. CDR3 sequence (DNA): TGTGCCAGCAGCTCCTTCCTGGGCTCCTACGAGCAGTACTTC.

This clonotype was counted a single time. At one end the junction does not follow the germline gene, possibly because of a read error. The chain joins TRBV2 to TRBJ1-6, with 7 bases fitting TRBD1. CDR3 length: 17 residues. The germline CDR1 and CDR2 sequences are SNHLY and FYNNEI. The CDR3 coding sequence is TGCGCCAGCAGCCAAGACACGACAGGGCAGGGCACCTCACCCCCCCACTTT. Residues: CASSQDTTGQGTSPPHF.

Ten or more counts support this clonotype. The CDR3 loop is CASSLSEAGWVNTEAFF. The CDR3, as DNA: TGTGCCAGCAGCTTATCGGAAGCAGGGTGGGTGAACACTGAAGCTTTCTTT. This chain uses TRBV7-8 with TRBJ1-1, with a weak D call TRBD1 (5 bases). Trimming took off 2 bases at V and 0 bases at J, with 16 bases between the two ends. The CDR3 is 17 residues long. From germline, CDR1 is SGHVS and CDR2 FQNEAQ.

This clonotype was counted ten times or more. The genes are TRBV7-9 and TRBJ2-5; D is possibly TRBD1 or TRBD2 (5 bases each). Germline lookup yields CDR1 SEHNR and CDR2 FQNEAQ (reference sequence). Trimming took 4 bases from V and 6 from J, leaving 9 bases between them. The CDR3 extends over 12 amino acids. Written as DNA, the CDR3 is TGTGCCAGCAGCTGGGACCCGAAGACCCAGTACTTC. Its translation is CASSWDPKTQYF.

This clonotype occurred many times. The J gene is TRBJ1-2, the V gene TRBV12-3 or TRBV12-4; D not certain. The CDR3 totals 11 residues. Trimming pared 2 bases from V and 7 bases from J, leaving 5 bases between. CDR3 region: CASSLRSGYTF. The CDR3, as DNA: TGTGCCAGCAGTTTAAGGTCTGGCTACACCTTC.

The chain couples TRBV7-3 to TRBJ1-1; possible D gene TRBD1, 6 bases. V lost 4 bases, J lost 4 bases, and 16 bases lay in between. The CDR3 is 15 residues long. CDR1 is SGHTA, CDR2 FQGTGA, per germline. This CDR3 is CASSYRGAIFTEAFF. CDR3 sequence (DNA): TGTGCCAGCAGCTATCGGGGGGCCATCTTCACTGAAGCTTTCTTT.

This clonotype has just a few counts. The chain carries TRBV7-9 and TRBJ2-7; 9 nucleotides agree with TRBD1. This CDR3 has 16 residues. J was trimmed by 3 bases and V by 3 bases; bases with no gene match: 9. Germline CDR1 reads SEHNR; CDR2 reads FQNEAQ (reference sequence). DNA of the CDR3: TGTGCCAGCAGCTTCACAGGGGGCCCCAAAAACTACGAGCAGTACTTC. Its translation is CASSFTGGPKNYEQYF.

The chain employs TRBV11-2 and TRBJ2-5; TRBD1 matches at 7 bases. The CDR3 has 16 amino acids. After removal of 3 bases from V and 4 bases from J, the junction contained 11 bases not matched to a gene. CDR1 is SGHAT and CDR2 is FQNNGV in the germline V gene. The CDR3 nucleotides are TGTGCCAGCAGCTTGGGGTCCAGGGGGATTGGAGAGACCCAGTACTTC. Amino acid sequence: CASSLGSRGIGETQYF.

This clonotype was seen more than once but under ten times. CDR3: CASSPWEQLYEQYF. Here the CDR3 DNA reads TGTGCCAGCAGCCCATGGGAGCAATTATACGAGCAGTACTTC. The chain links TRBV7-8 to TRBJ2-7; tentatively, D is TRBD2 (5 bases). The CDR3 spans 14 residues. V dropped 5 bases and J dropped 4 bases, with 15 bases sitting between them. Germline V gene data show CDR1 as SGHVS and CDR2 as FQNEAQ.

Ten or more counts support this clonotype. The J gene is TRBJ2-5, the V gene TRBV15; TRBD2 is a possible D gene (5 bases). Germline-derived CDR1 and CDR2 are LNHNV and YYDKDF (reference sequence). The V gene lost 1 base and the J gene lost 2 bases, with 11 bases spanning the gap. The CDR3 runs 15 residues. CDR3 nucleotide sequence: TGTGCCACCAGCAGAGTCGGGGATACTCAAGAGACCCAGTACTTC. The encoded protein is CATSRVGDTQETQYF.

The sample holds a few counts of this clonotype. This chain joins TRBV24-1 and TRBJ2-3; D is unresolved. Deletions cut 1 base from V and 4 bases from J, with 11 bases between. Germline CDR1 reads KGHDR; CDR2 reads SFDVKD. This CDR3 comprises 15 residues. CDR3 region: CATSDFGRPADTQYF. The CDR3 DNA reads TGTGCCACCAGTGATTTTGGCCGACCGGCAGATACGCAGTATTTT.

This chain connects TRBV19 to TRBJ1-5, with D hard to call. The CDR3 has 16 amino acids. Germline CDR1 is LNHDA and CDR2 is SQIVND (reference sequence). The V gene lost 0 bases and the J gene lost 5 bases, with 14 bases spanning the gap. CDR3 in amino acids: CASSIEAEKRYQPQHF. The CDR3 DNA reads TGTGCCAGTAGTATAGAAGCCGAGAAAAGGTATCAGCCCCAGCATTTT.

This chain uses TRBV6-5 with TRBJ1-1; unclear D gene. CDR1 is MNHEY, CDR2 SVGAGI, per germline. The CDR3 runs 15 residues. Trimming cost V 3 bases and J 0 bases, with 11 bases left between them. CDR3 sequence reads: CASSYDEELNTEAFF. As DNA, the CDR3 is TGTGCCAGCAGTTATGATGAGGAGTTGAACACTGAAGCTTTCTTT.

This clonotype was seen many times. This chain uses TRBV7-2 with TRBJ2-5; a weak D match, TRBD1 (5 bases). Looked up from germline, CDR1 is SGHTA and CDR2 is FQGNSA. The V end was cut by 2 bases, the J end by 4 bases, with 17 bases between. The CDR3 contains 16 residues. CDR3 nucleotide sequence: TGTGCCAGCAGCTTACGTATGTCAGGTGGGGCAGAGACCCAGTACTTC. Protein: CASSLRMSGGAETQYF.

The chain carries TRBV7-6 and TRBJ1-1, with D tentatively TRBD1 (5 bases). Germline V CDR1 and CDR2: SGHVS, FNYEAQ. The V gene lost 5 bases and the J gene lost 8 bases, with 21 bases spanning the gap. The length of the CDR3 is 15 residues. The CDR3 sequence: CASSQDRTGVLEAFF. For the CDR3, the DNA is TGTGCCAGCAGCCAAGATCGCACAGGAGTTCTGGAAGCTTTCTTT.

Comment on this clonotype: One end of the junction is discordant with germline, which a read error may explain. This chain uses TRBV10-3 with TRBJ2-7, with no clear D. There are 15 residues in the CDR3. Germline V gene sequence: CDR1 ENHRY, CDR2 SYGVKD. The CDR3 DNA reads as TGTGCCAGCAGTTACCCATCCATTAGCTCCTACGAGCAGTACTTC. This gives the protein CASSYPSISSYEQYF.

This clonotype was picked up a small number of times. The chain has TRBV3-1 and TRBJ2-7; TRBD2 matches 7 bases. The V gene's germline CDR1 is LGHDT and CDR2 YNNKEL (reference sequence). The CDR3 is 13 amino acids. Trimming cost V 6 bases and J 3 bases; bases outside gene matches: 5. CDR3 amino acids: CASRQAGVYEQYF. CDR3 coding DNA: TGTGCCAGCAGACAGGCGGGAGTCTACGAGCAGTACTTC.

This chain links TRBV5-1 with TRBJ2-7; D unclear. In germline, CDR1 is SGHRS, CDR2 YFSETQ. This CDR3 has 15 amino acids. V dropped 0 bases and J dropped 3 bases, with 13 bases sitting between them. This CDR3 reads CASSLDSLVFYEQYF. The CDR3 nucleotides read TGCGCCAGCAGCTTGGACAGCCTTGTATTCTACGAGCAGTACTTC.

This clonotype occurred many times. J is TRBJ1-5 and V is TRBV10-3; D unresolved. The CDR3 is 11 residues long. With 5 bases removed from V and 9 bases from J, the gap between germline ends came to 8 bases. CDR1 ENHRY and CDR2 SYGVKD come from the germline V gene. The CDR3 coding sequence is TGTGCCATCAGTCCGTCAGGGCCCCAGCATTTT. It yields the protein CAISPSGPQHF.

V gene TRBV9 combines with J gene TRBJ2-3; no clear D gene. CDR3 length: 15 amino acids. The germline gives CDR1 SGDLS, CDR2 YYNGEE. Trimming took off 3 bases at V and 0 bases at J, with 11 bases between the two ends. CDR3 region: CASSAGITSTDTQYF. As DNA, the CDR3 is TGTGCCAGCAGCGCGGGTATTACTAGCACAGATACGCAGTATTTT.

J is TRBJ1-2 and V is TRBV2; D not certain. The CDR3 totals 13 residues. V was shortened by 2 bases and J by 3 bases, with 7 bases between the two germline ends. CDR1 and CDR2 from the germline V gene are SNHLY and FYNNEI. In nucleotides, the CDR3 is TGTGCCAGCAGTGAAATCATTCACTATGGCTACACCTTC. It yields the protein CASSEIIHYGYTF. Together with reference TRBV2 and TRBJ1-2, the CDR3 gives the full variable domain: EPEVTQTPSHQVTQMGQEVILRCVPISNHLYFYWYRQILGQKVEFLVSFYNNEISEKSEIFDDQFSVERPDGSNFTLKIRSTKLEDSAMYFCASSEIIHYGYTFGSGTRLTVV.

This rearrangement joins TRBV12-5 to TRBJ2-7; TRBD1 is a possible D gene (5 bases). Germline V gene data show CDR1 as LGHNT and CDR2 as FRNRAP. The V end lost 1 base, the J end lost 3 bases, and 7 bases lay between the germline ends. The CDR3 is 13 residues long. CDR3 nucleotide sequence: TGTGCTAGTGGTTTGGCAGGACACTACGAGCAGTACTTC. Protein product: CASGLAGHYEQYF. The complete variable domain, with remaining parts taken from reference TRBV12-5 and TRBJ2-7, reads DARVTQTPRHKVTEMGQEVTMRCQPILGHNTVFWYRQTMMQGLELLAYFRNRAPLDDSGMPKDRFSAEMPDATLATLKIQPSEPRDSAVYFCASGLAGHYEQYFGPGTRLTVT.

This chain links TRBV20-1 with TRBJ2-7, with 14 positions matching TRBD2. V was pared by 5 bases and J by 2 bases, with 2 bases of the junction left unmatched. Germline CDR1 DFQATT, CDR2 SNEGSKA (reference sequence). CDR3 size: 14 residues. The CDR3 region has the DNA TGCAGTGCTTGGACTAGCGGGAGGACCTACGAGCAGTACTTC. As protein: CSAWTSGRTYEQYF.

Turning to this clonotype: The CDR3 ends on some other residue instead of the conserved phenylalanine or tryptophan, so this is likely a read error. This chain links TRBV4-3 with TRBJ2-7; 14 bases are a match to TRBD2. The CDR3 covers 15 residues. From germline, CDR1 is LGHNA and CDR2 YSLEER. After removal of 4 bases from V and 2 bases from J, the junction contained 1 base not matched to a gene. Here the CDR3 reads CASSLGLAGAYEQYL. The CDR3 nucleotides are TGCGCCAGCAGCCTGGGACTAGCGGGAGCCTACGAGCAGTACCTC.

This clonotype was seen at least ten times. V usage is TRBV10-3 and J usage is TRBJ2-5; D is possibly TRBD2 (6 bases). CDR3 length: 14 amino acids. Per germline, CDR1 ENHRY and CDR2 SYGVKD. Trimming shortened V by 2 bases and J by 5 bases, and 12 bases separated the two germline ends. CDR3 sequence reads: CAISEKGGWETQYF. The CDR3 DNA follows: TGTGCCATCAGTGAGAAGGGAGGTTGGGAGACCCAGTACTTC.

This clonotype was picked up one time. V gene TRBV10-3 combines with J gene TRBJ2-5; 7 bases fit TRBD1. V was pared by 5 bases and J by 5 bases, with 5 bases of the junction left unmatched. The CDR3 is made up of 13 amino acids. Germline values: CDR1 ENHRY, CDR2 SYGVKD. For the CDR3, the DNA is TGTGCCATCAGTCGTTCGGGACAGGAGACCCAGTACTTC. The encoded protein is CAISRSGQETQYF.

The chain is built from TRBV7-9 and TRBJ1-1; no clear D. Germline-derived CDR1 and CDR2 are SEHNR and FQNEAQ (reference sequence). The CDR3 extends over 15 amino acids. V was pared by 5 bases and J by 1 base, with 14 bases between. The CDR3 loop is CASSPRTRSNTEAFF. The CDR3 DNA reads as TGTGCCAGCAGCCCTCGGACCAGATCGAACACTGAAGCTTTCTTT.

This clonotype was seen many times. The chain combines TRBV7-9 with TRBJ1-5; possible D gene TRBD1, 5 bases. This CDR3 has 12 amino acids. Trimming pared 5 bases from V and 6 bases from J, leaving 8 bases between. The germline V gene encodes CDR1 SEHNR and CDR2 FQNEAQ (reference sequence). CDR3 nucleotides: TGTGCCAGCAGCCCAGGGTCTCAGCCCCAGCATTTT. Protein: CASSPGSQPQHF.

At least ten counts were recorded for this clonotype. V is TRBV7-9 and J is TRBJ2-7; TRBD2 aligns across 7 bases. The germline CDR1 and CDR2 sequences are SEHNR and FQNEAQ (reference sequence). This CDR3 has 14 residues. With V trimmed by 1 base and J by 6 bases, 6 bases remained unmatched. CDR3 in amino acids: CASSLVDSGREQYF. CDR3 in DNA: TGTGCCAGCAGCTTAGTAGATAGCGGGCGCGAGCAGTACTTC.

This chain connects TRBV9 to TRBJ2-5; D unclear. The CDR3 covers 15 residues. CDR1 and CDR2 from the germline V gene are SGDLS and YYNGEE. The V end was cut by 4 bases, the J end by 1 base, with 14 bases between. CDR3: CASSKTARPQETQYF. DNA for the CDR3: TGTGCCAGCAGCAAGACTGCCCGACCCCAAGAGACCCAGTACTTC.

At least ten counts were recorded for this clonotype. The chain recombines TRBV15 with TRBJ1-5, with unresolved D. Germline assignment: CDR1 LNHNV and CDR2 YYDKDF (reference sequence). Trimming pared 0 bases from V and 6 bases from J, leaving 9 bases between. The CDR3 length is 14 residues. The CDR3 is CATSRDPVGQPQHF. The CDR3 bases are TGTGCCACCAGCAGAGATCCGGTCGGTCAGCCCCAGCATTTT.

The rearrangement uses TRBV5-1 and TRBJ2-2; D is unresolved. CDR1 SGHRS and CDR2 YFSETQ come from the germline V gene. The CDR3 totals 16 residues. Trimming cost V 4 bases and J 2 bases, with 15 bases left between them. CDR3 protein: CASSARGRENTGELFF. Written as DNA, the CDR3 is TGCGCCAGCAGCGCCCGTGGGCGCGAAAACACCGGGGAGCTGTTTTTT.